This TCR beta chain appears in the sequencing data of a study of CD8 T cells in ankylosing spondylitis. Study conclusions and caveats: Prior work had noted some motif variants in reactive arthritis blood and synovial fluid. Peripheral blood held disease-linked clones only at relatively low frequency, and these were CD8+. Blood from ankylosing spondylitis patients appeared to carry a characteristic eight-variant TCR beta motif.

This clonotype was recorded a few times. Its antigen is not identified. Molecular-barcoded quantitative 5'-RACE produced these TCR beta libraries. TCRdb reprocessed the 5' RACE reads via MiXCR and lists one record per CDR3 protein. The sample shows under 450,000 distinct CDR3 sequences, 20% of them seen only once. This CDR3 is 13 amino acids long. Germline-derived CDR1 and CDR2 are GTSNPN and SVGIG (reference sequence). V was shortened by 4 bases and J by 2 bases, with 12 bases between the two germline ends. The specimen sequenced was blood, either unsorted or a sorted T cell fraction (not recorded which). The clonotype comes from a male donor with ankylosing spondylitis or in good health (not recorded which). The chain uses TRBV30 and TRBJ2-7; no clear D gene. In nucleotides, the CDR3 is TGTGCCTGGACAGTGGGGTTGGCCTACGAGCAGTACTTC. It codes for CAWTVGLAYEQYF.